Listed here are 22 T cell receptor beta chains from one sample, sequenced in a study of blood T cell repertoires in COVID-19. Method: immunoSEQ multiplex PCR; TCRdb's copy keeps in-frame clones and lacks some. The sample holds about 300,000 clones, roughly nine tenths seen once. Source material: PBMCs or T cells enriched from blood (not recorded which). The receptor set was obtained from a woman aged 18-35 years who had recovered from COVID-19.

J is TRBJ2-5 and V is TRBV5-1, with a tentative D call TRBD2 (6 bases). This CDR3 comprises 13 residues. V was clipped by 1 base and J by 5 bases, with 9 bases between them. The V gene's germline CDR1 is SGHRS and CDR2 YFSETQ. The CDR3 DNA reads TGCGCCAGCAGCTTGTGGGGGGACGAGACCCAGTACTTC. This codes for CASSLWGDETQYF.

The chain joins TRBV7-6 to TRBJ2-1, with 8 bases identical to TRBD1. Germline values: CDR1 SGHVS, CDR2 FNYEAQ. V was pared by 2 bases and J by 3 bases, with 6 bases of the junction left unmatched. The CDR3 spans 16 residues. DNA for the CDR3: TGTGCCAGCAGCTTAAATAGCGGACAGGGCTACAATGAGCAGTTCTTC. Its translation: CASSLNSGQGYNEQFF.

The chain is built from TRBV19 and TRBJ2-1; D is ambiguous. CDR1 LNHDA and CDR2 SQIVND come from the germline V gene (reference sequence). The CDR3 sequence is 13 residues long. V lost 1 base, J lost 5 bases, and 6 bases lay in between. Here the CDR3 reads CASSIGLHNEQFF. The CDR3, as DNA: TGTGCCAGTAGTATAGGGCTCCACAATGAGCAGTTCTTC.

The chain employs TRBV27 and TRBJ2-1; D is perhaps TRBD2 (5 bases). The length of the CDR3 is 15 residues. CDR1 is MNHEY, CDR2 SMNVEV, per germline (reference sequence). The ends were cut back, 6 bases at V and 0 bases at J, with 12 bases in the middle. Written as DNA, the CDR3 is TGTGCCAGCAGCAAAGGCGAGGGCTCCTACAATGAGCAGTTCTTC. Translating gives CASSKGEGSYNEQFF.

The V and J genes are TRBV2 and TRBJ2-7, with 11 positions matching TRBD2. Per germline, CDR1 SNHLY and CDR2 FYNNEI. Trimming cost V 2 bases and J 5 bases; bases outside gene matches: 8. The CDR3 runs 16 residues. DNA for the CDR3: TGTGCCAGCAGTGAACTCGACCTAGCGGGGGGTCACGAGCAGTACTTC. This translates into CASSELDLAGGHEQYF.

V gene TRBV19 combines with J gene TRBJ2-2; D is possibly TRBD2 (6 bases). CDR1 LNHDA and CDR2 SQIVND come from the germline V gene (reference sequence). The CDR3 runs to 13 residues. Deletions cut 7 bases from V and 5 bases from J, with 11 bases between. This chain's CDR3 is CASKGGVTGELFF. In nucleotides, the CDR3 is TGTGCCAGTAAAGGCGGGGTTACCGGGGAGCTGTTTTTT.

The rearrangement links TRBV29-1 to TRBJ1-5; 7 bases match TRBD1. The J segment lost 9 bases and the V segment lost 6 bases, leaving 14 bases of the junction unmatched. CDR3 length equals 14 residues. Germline V CDR1 and CDR2: SQVTM, ANQGSEA. CDR3 sequence (DNA): TGCAGCGTATCTTCCGGACAGGAGAAATGGCCCCAGCATTTT. Amino acid sequence: CSVSSGQEKWPQHF. Full variable domain (rest looked up from reference TRBV29-1 and TRBJ1-5): SAVISQKPSRDICQRGTSLTIQCQVDSQVTMMFWYRQQPGQSLTLIATANQGSEATYESGFVIDKFPISRPNLTFSTLTVSNMSPEDSSIYLCSVSSGQEKWPQHFGDGTRLSIL.

CDR3 nucleotide sequence: TGTGCCAGTAGTATAGGAGGACTAGGTCCCTACAATGAGCAGTTCTTC. Translated, it gives CASSIGGLGPYNEQFF. J is TRBJ2-1 and V is TRBV19, with TRBD2 matching 7 bases. Germline CDR1 LNHDA, CDR2 SQIVND (reference sequence). CDR3 length equals 16 residues. V lost 1 base and J lost 2; bases outside the gene matches: 5.

J is TRBJ2-1 and V is TRBV4-3, with 10 nucleotides matching TRBD2. The V gene's germline CDR1 is LGHNA and CDR2 YSLEER. V lost 5 bases to trimming and J lost 3 bases; unmatched junction nucleotides: 4. This CDR3 is built from 15 residues. CDR3 loop: CASSFTSGDYNEQFF. In DNA form, the CDR3 reads TGCGCCAGCAGCTTTACTAGCGGGGACTACAATGAGCAGTTCTTC.

The V and J genes are TRBV19 and TRBJ1-5; 8 bases are a match to TRBD1. V lost 1 base to trimming and J lost 4 bases; unmatched junction nucleotides: 0. This CDR3 has 14 amino acids. The germline V gene encodes CDR1 LNHDA and CDR2 SQIVND (reference sequence). The DNA for the CDR3 is TGTGCCAGTAGTATAGGGACAGGGAATCAGCCCCAGCATTTT. This gives the protein CASSIGTGNQPQHF.

The chain recombines TRBV24-1 with TRBJ1-3; no clear D. V was trimmed by 4 bases and J by 0 bases, leaving 15 bases between them. CDR1 is KGHDR and CDR2 is SFDVKD in the germline V gene. The CDR3 runs to 17 residues. This chain's CDR3 is CATSENTVGSSGNTIYF. The CDR3 nucleotides read TGTGCCACCAGTGAGAATACAGTTGGGAGCTCTGGAAACACCATATATTTT.

The V call is TRBV19, the J call TRBJ1-4, with 7 bases aligning to TRBD1. The J segment lost 7 bases and the V segment lost 10 bases, leaving 9 bases of the junction unmatched. This CDR3 comprises 13 residues. In germline, CDR1 is LNHDA, CDR2 SQIVND (reference sequence). CDR3 protein: CATAGTEIEKLFF. The CDR3 DNA reads as TGTGCCACCGCAGGGACAGAGATTGAAAAACTGTTTTTT. Full variable domain (rest looked up from reference TRBV19 and TRBJ1-4): DGGITQSPKYLFRKEGQNVTLSCEQNLNHDAMYWYRQDPGQGLRLIYYSQIVNDFQKGDIAEGYSVSREKKESFPLTVTSAQKNPTAFYLCATAGTEIEKLFFGSGTQLSVL.

This chain connects TRBV11-2 to TRBJ2-5, with D perhaps matching TRBD1 (5 bases). Trimming left V 3 bases short and J 5 bases short, with 22 bases between. CDR1 is SGHAT and CDR2 is FQNNGV in the germline V gene. This CDR3 has 17 residues. CDR3 sequence (DNA): TGTGCCAGCAGCTTGGCAGGACACCATGACAGCCCGGAGACCCAGTACTTC. As protein: CASSLAGHHDSPETQYF.

The V call is TRBV9, the J call TRBJ2-1, with TRBD2 matching over 10 bases. The CDR3 has 14 amino acids. Trimming took 0 bases from V and 8 from J; bases not matched to a gene: 2. Per germline, CDR1 SGDLS and CDR2 YYNGEE. CDR3 amino acids: CASSVELAGDEQFF. The CDR3 DNA is TGTGCCAGCAGCGTAGAGCTAGCGGGAGATGAGCAGTTCTTC.

The V and J genes are TRBV6-2 or TRBV6-3 and TRBJ1-5; D unclear. Trimming removed 5 bases at V and 12 bases at J, with 20 bases between. Germline V CDR1 and CDR2: MNHEY, SVGEGT. This CDR3 comprises 14 residues. CDR3 bases: TGTGCCAGCAGTCCCTCGAGGCTCCTCAATCACCAGCATTTT. Translated: CASSPSRLLNHQHF.

The V call is TRBV3-1 (or the pseudogene TRBV3-2), the J call TRBJ1-1; 11 bases fit TRBD1. Germline-derived CDR1 and CDR2 are LGHDT and YNNKEL (reference sequence). The ends lost 7 bases at V and 6 bases at J; junction bases unmatched: 7. The CDR3 spans 14 residues. CDR3 region: CASTGQGGRAEAFF. CDR3 DNA sequence: TGTGCCAGCACGGGACAGGGGGGCCGCGCTGAAGCTTTCTTT.

This clone was observed once. Here the CDR3 DNA reads TGTGCCAGCAGCTTAGCGGGGGTGTCAGGGGGCGGGACAGATACGCAGTATTTT. It yields the protein CASSLAGVSGGGTDTQYF. V gene TRBV7-2 combines with J gene TRBJ2-3; 8 nucleotides line up with TRBD1. The V gene's germline CDR1 is SGHTA and CDR2 FQGNSA. The CDR3 loop spans 18 amino acids. With 0 bases clipped from V and 3 bases from J, the junction kept 11 bases outside the gene matches.

The chain couples TRBV7-6 to TRBJ1-2, with unresolved D. V was trimmed by 4 bases and J by 1 base, leaving 13 bases between them. The CDR3 has 15 amino acids. In germline, CDR1 is SGHVS, CDR2 FNYEAQ. DNA of the CDR3: TGTGCCAGCAGCTCCGGATTTCAGGATAACTATGGCTACACCTTC. It codes for CASSSGFQDNYGYTF.

The chain uses TRBV7-2 and TRBJ2-7; TRBD1 agrees at 8 bases. This CDR3 comprises 14 residues. The germline V gene encodes CDR1 SGHTA and CDR2 FQGNSA. The ends lost 5 bases at V and 4 bases at J; junction bases unmatched: 7. CDR3 nucleotides: TGTGCCAGCAGCACACGGACAGGGCGGTACGAGCAGTACTTC. Protein: CASSTRTGRYEQYF.

This sequence joins TRBV27 and TRBJ2-7; D is ambiguous. CDR1 and CDR2 from the germline V gene are MNHEY and SMNVEV (reference sequence). With 5 bases removed from V and 4 bases from J, the gap between germline ends came to 18 bases. CDR3 size: 15 residues. The CDR3 spells CASSLRSPLVYEQYF. The CDR3 region has the DNA TGTGCCAGCAGTCTGCGAAGCCCTCTCGTTTACGAGCAGTACTTC.

This sequence joins TRBV27 and TRBJ1-2; the match to TRBD1 covers 9 bases. This CDR3 has 15 residues. Germline V gives CDR1 MNHEY, CDR2 SMNVEV (reference sequence). Unmatched junction bases numbered 18, after V lost 5 bases and J lost 14 bases. The CDR3 loop reads CASSPTPLDRGMYTF. The DNA for the CDR3 is TGTGCCAGCAGTCCGACCCCTCTCGACAGGGGGATGTATACCTTC.

V and J are TRBV19 and TRBJ2-5; the match to TRBD1 covers 7 bases. The junction had 4 bases not matched to a gene; V was cut back by 8 bases and J by 1 base. The CDR3 covers 13 residues. Per the germline V gene, CDR1 is LNHDA and CDR2 is SQIVND (reference sequence). Here the CDR3 reads CASSDRAQETQYF. The DNA of the CDR3 is TGTGCCAGTTCCGACAGGGCCCAAGAGACCCAGTACTTC.